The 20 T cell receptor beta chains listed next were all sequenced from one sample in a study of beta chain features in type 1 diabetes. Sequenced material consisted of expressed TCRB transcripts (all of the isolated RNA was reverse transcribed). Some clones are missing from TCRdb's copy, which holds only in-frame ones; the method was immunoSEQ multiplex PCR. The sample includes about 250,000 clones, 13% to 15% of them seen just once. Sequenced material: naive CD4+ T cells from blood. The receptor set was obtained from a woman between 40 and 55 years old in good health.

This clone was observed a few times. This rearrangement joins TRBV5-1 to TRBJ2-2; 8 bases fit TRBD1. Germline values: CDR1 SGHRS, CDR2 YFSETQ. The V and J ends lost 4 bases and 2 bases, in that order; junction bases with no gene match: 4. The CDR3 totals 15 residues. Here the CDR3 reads CASSEGQVNTGELFF. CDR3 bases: TGCGCCAGCAGCGAGGGACAGGTTAACACCGGGGAGCTGTTTTTT.

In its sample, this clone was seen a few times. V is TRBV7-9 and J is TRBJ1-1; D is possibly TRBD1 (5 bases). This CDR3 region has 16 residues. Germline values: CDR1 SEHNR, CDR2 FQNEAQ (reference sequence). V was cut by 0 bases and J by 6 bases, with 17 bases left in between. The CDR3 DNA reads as TGTGCCAGCAGCTTAGCCCAGGCCTTTGGGGCGTCTGAAGCTTTCTTT. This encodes CASSLAQAFGASEAFF.

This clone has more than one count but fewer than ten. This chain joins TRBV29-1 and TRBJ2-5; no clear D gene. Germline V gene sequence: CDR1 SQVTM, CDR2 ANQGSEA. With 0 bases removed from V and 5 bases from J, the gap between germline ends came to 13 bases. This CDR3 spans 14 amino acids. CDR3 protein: CSVEDRPGMETQYF. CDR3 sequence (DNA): TGCAGCGTTGAAGATCGCCCGGGTATGGAGACCCAGTACTTC.

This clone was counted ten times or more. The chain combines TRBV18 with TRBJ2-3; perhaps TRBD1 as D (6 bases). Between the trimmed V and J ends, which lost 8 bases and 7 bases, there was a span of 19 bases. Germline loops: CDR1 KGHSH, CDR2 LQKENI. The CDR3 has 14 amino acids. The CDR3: CASLSAGEANTQYF. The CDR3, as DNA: TGTGCCAGCCTTTCAGCAGGGGAAGCGAATACGCAGTATTTT.

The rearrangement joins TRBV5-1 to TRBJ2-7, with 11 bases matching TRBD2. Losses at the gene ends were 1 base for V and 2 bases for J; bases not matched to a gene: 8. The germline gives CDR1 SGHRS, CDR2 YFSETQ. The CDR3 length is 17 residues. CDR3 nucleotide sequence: TGCGCCAGCAGCTTGTGGGCTAGCGGGGGGTTAACCTACGAGCAGTACTTC. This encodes CASSLWASGGLTYEQYF.

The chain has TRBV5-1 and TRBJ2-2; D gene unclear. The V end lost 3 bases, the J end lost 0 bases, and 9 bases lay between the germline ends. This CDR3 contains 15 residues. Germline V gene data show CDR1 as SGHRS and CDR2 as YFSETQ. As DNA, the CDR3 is TGCGCCAGCAGCTCCCAGGCCGCGAACACCGGGGAGCTGTTTTTT. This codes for CASSSQAANTGELFF.

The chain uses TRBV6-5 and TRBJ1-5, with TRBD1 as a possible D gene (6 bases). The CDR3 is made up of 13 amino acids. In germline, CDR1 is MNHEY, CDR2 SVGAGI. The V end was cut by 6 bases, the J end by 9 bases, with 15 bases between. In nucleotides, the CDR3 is TGTGCCAGCAGACGGACAGAAACAGGGCCCCAGCATTTT. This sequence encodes CASRRTETGPQHF.

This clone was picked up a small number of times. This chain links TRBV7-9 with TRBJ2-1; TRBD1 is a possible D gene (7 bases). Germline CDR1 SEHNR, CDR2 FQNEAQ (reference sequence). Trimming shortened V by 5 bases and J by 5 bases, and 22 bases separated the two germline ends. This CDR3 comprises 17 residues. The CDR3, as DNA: TGTGCCAGCAGCCCAAGGGGTCAGGGGGGAGGTCACAATGAGCAGTTCTTC. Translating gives CASSPRGQGGGHNEQFF.

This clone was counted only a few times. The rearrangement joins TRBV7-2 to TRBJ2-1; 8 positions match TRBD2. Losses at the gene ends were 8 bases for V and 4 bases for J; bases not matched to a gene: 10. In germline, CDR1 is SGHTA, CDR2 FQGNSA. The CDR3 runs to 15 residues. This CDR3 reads CASGGRASGYNEQFF. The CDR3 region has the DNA TGTGCCAGCGGGGGGAGGGCTAGCGGGTACAATGAGCAGTTCTTC. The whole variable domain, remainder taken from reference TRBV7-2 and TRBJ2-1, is GAGVSQSPSNKVTEKGKDVELRCDPISGHTALYWYRQSLGQGLEFLIYFQGNSAPDKSGLPSDRFSAERTGGSVSTLTIQRTQQEDSAVYLCASGGRASGYNEQFFGPGTRLTVL.

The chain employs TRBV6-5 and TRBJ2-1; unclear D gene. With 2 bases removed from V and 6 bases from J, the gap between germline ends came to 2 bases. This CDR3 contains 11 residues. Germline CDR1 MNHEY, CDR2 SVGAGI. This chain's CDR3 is CASSYLNEQFF. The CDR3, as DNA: TGTGCCAGCAGTTACCTCAATGAGCAGTTCTTC.

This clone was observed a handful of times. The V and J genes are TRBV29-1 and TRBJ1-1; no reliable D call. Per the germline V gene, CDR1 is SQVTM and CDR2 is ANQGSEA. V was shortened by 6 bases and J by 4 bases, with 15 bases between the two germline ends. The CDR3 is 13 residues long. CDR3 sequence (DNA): TGCAGCGTCTCCCGTACAGAGGGCACTGAAGCTTTCTTT. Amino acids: CSVSRTEGTEAFF.

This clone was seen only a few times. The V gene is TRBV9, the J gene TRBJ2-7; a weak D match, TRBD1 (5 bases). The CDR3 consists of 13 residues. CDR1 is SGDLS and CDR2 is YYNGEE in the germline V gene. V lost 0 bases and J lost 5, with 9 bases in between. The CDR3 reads CASSVGQGDEQYF. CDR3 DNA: TGTGCCAGCAGCGTAGGTCAAGGGGACGAGCAGTACTTC.

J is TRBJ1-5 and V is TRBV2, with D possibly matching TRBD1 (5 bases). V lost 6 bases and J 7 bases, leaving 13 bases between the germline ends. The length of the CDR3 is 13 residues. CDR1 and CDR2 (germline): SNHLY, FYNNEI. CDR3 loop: CASRRTGPQPQHF. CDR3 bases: TGTGCCAGCAGAAGAACAGGCCCCCAGCCCCAGCATTTT.

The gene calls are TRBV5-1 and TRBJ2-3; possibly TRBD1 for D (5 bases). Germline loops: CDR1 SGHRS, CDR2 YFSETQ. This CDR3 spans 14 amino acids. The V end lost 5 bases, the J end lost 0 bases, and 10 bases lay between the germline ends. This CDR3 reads CASRGALSTDTQYF. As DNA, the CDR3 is TGCGCCAGCAGAGGGGCTTTGAGCACAGATACGCAGTATTTT.

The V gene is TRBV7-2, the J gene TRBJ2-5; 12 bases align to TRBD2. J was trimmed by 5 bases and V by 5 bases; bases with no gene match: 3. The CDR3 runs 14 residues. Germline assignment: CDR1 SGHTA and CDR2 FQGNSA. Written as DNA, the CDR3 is TGTGCCAGCAGCCTGACTAGCGGGGGTGAGACCCAGTACTTC. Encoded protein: CASSLTSGGETQYF.

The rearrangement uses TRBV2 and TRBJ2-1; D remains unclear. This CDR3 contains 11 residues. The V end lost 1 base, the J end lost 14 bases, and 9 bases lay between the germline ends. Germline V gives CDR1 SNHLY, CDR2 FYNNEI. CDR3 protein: CASSEELKEFF. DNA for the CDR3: TGTGCCAGCAGTGAAGAACTGAAAGAGTTCTTC.

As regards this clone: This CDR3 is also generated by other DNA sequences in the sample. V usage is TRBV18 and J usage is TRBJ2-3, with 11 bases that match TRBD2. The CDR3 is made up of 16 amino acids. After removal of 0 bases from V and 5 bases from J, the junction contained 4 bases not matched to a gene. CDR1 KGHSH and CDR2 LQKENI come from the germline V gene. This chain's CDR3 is CASSPPGLAGGDTQYF. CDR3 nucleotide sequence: TGTGCCAGCTCACCACCGGGGCTAGCGGGGGGAGATACGCAGTATTTT. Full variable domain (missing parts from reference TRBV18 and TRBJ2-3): NAGVMQNPRHLVRRRGQEARLRCSPMKGHSHVYWYRQLPEEGLKFMVYLQKENIIDESGMPKERFSAEFPKEGPSILRIQQVVRGDSAAYFCASSPPGLAGGDTQYFGPGTRLTVL.

In DNA form, the CDR3 reads TGTGCCAGCAGTGAAGCGCTTCGGAGTAGGGGGACAGAACTAATGAAGGGAAAACTGTTTTTT. The encoded protein is CASSEALRSRGTELMKGKLFF. This rearrangement joins TRBV2 to TRBJ1-4; the match to TRBD1 covers 7 bases. Trimming at V came to 0 bases and at J to 10 bases, leaving 26 bases not matched to a gene. This CDR3 comprises 21 residues. Germline V CDR1 and CDR2: SNHLY, FYNNEI.

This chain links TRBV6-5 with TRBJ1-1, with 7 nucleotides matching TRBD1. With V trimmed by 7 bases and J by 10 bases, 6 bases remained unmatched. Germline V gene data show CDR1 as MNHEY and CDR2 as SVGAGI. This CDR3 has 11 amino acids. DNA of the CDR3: TGTGCCAGCATCCGGACAGGTAGAGCTTTCTTT. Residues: CASIRTGRAFF.

CDR3 protein: CASSVNSGTGSYEQYF. CDR3 coding DNA: TGTGCCAGCAGCGTAAATTCCGGGACAGGGTCCTACGAGCAGTACTTC. The chain carries TRBV9 and TRBJ2-7; 9 bases fit TRBD1. Germline CDR1 and CDR2: SGDLS and YYNGEE. The CDR3 length is 16 residues. With V trimmed by 1 base and J by 1 base, 6 bases remained unmatched.